The source of this T cell receptor beta chain is a study of CD8+CD57+ T cells in acquired aplastic anemia. Study as a whole: Sorted CD4+ plus CD8+ cells gave DNA averaging around 3 ug. Notes on the study in general: A significant difference in CD8+ Simpson's diversity between patients and controls was not found. It was found that roughly 29 CD8+ CDR3 sequences were shared between patients and controls.

The V gene end was trimmed by 5 bases and the J gene end by 7 bases; junction bases not matched to a gene: 7. Germline V gene sequence: CDR1 SNHLY, CDR2 FYNNEI. The CDR3 has 13 amino acids. A remark on this clonotype: Its antigen is still unknown.

The template for TCR beta VDJ and CDR3 sequence profiling was genomic DNA. TCRdb processed the reads anew with MiXCR; each CDR3 protein has one entry. The sample carries 150,000 to 200,000 distinct CDR3 sequences, under 70% recorded once. The TCR comes from a human donor with severe aplastic anemia or a healthy control (not recorded which). The chain combines TRBV2 with TRBJ1-1; 7 bases agree with TRBD1. The sample consisted of sorted CD4+, CD8+, or CD8+CD57+ T cells (not recorded which) from PBMCs. CDR3 sequence: CASSLRQGHEAFF. DNA for the CDR3: TGTGCCAGCAGTCTACGACAGGGTCATGAAGCTTTCTTT.